The T cell receptor (beta chain) described here comes from a study of cytomegalovirus exposure and HLA in healthy donors. Study-level results: Researchers counted 164 TCR beta chains as cytomegalovirus-associated. High specificity and sensitivity for cytomegalovirus status were reported for the classifier. Specificity for CMV antigens was confirmed in vitro for a few of the CMV-associated chains. A later examination showed that TCR association rates differed by HLA locus, with DRB1 most and HLA-C fewest.

PCR employed 60 Vbeta and 13 Jbeta primers. The protocol was immunoSEQ multiplex PCR, while the TCRdb copy is restricted to in-frame clones and leaves out a portion. This table holds 100,000 to 150,000 clones, over 60% found once. Regarding this clone: The antigen remains unidentified.

The CDR3 runs 13 residues. The ends were cut back, 3 bases at V and 6 bases at J, with 12 bases in the middle. CDR1 and CDR2 from the germline V gene are SGHRS and YFSETQ. This sequence originates from a woman aged 55-69 years in good health and CMV-seropositive. The sample consisted of PBMCs. The chain uses TRBV5-1 and TRBJ1-1, with a weak D call TRBD1 (5 bases). CDR3 residues: CASSSGQGSEAFF. The CDR3 DNA is TGCGCCAGCAGCTCGGGTCAGGGCTCTGAAGCTTTCTTT.